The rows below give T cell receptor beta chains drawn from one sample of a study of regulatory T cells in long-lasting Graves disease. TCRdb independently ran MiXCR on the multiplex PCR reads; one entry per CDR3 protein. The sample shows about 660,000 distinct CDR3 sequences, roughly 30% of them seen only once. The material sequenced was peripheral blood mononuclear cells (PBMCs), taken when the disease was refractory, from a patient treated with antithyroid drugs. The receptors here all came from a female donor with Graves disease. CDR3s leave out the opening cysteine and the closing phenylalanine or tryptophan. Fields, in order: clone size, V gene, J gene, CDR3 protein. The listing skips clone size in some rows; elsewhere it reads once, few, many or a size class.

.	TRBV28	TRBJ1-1	ASSSHRGSNTEAF
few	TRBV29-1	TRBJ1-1	SVVQGGWTEAF
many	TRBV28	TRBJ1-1	ASNLNTEAF
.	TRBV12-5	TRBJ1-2	ASGLQPNARGYT
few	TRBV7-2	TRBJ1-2	ASSSQSQGFGYT
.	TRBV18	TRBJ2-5	ASHSGGQETQY
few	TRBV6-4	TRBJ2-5	ASSYGFGGIQETQY
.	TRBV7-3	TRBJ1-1	ASSLGEGAGEGTEAF
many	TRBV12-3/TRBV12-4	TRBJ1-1	ASRDRGTEAL
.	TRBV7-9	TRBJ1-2	ASSFRTYGYT
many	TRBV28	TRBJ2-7	ASSLRGQGYEQY
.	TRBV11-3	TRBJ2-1	ASSLVVGRSYNEQF
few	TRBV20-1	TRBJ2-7	SARTRGRDYEQY
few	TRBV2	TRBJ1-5	ASSEARGQYQPQH
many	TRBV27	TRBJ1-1	ASLGTGYTEAF
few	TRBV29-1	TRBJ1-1	SSRDGNTEAF
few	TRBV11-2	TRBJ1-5	ASSLGATDNQPQH
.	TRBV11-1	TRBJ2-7	ASSLYRTSTDEQY
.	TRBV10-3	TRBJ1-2	AIWGGENYGYT
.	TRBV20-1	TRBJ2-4	SAKSTGNIQY
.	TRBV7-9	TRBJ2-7	ASSPNVGTGGSEQY
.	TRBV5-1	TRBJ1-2	ASSFFPGTGFSYGYT
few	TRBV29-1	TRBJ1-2	SVGFSVVFYT
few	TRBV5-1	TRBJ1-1	ASSHKTANTEAF
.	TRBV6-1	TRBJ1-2	ASMGQGAVGRYGYT
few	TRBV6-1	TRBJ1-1	ALQSGVNTEAF
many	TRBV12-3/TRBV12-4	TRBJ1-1	AGQHRGIEAF
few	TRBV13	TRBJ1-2	ASSADRGGDYGYT
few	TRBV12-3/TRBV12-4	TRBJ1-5	ASRSKGSNQPQH
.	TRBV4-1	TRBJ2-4	ASSQGDRSENIQY
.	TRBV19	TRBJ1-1	ASNSDITGTEAF
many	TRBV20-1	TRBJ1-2	SARGGTDYGYT
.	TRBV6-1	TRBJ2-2	ASSRSGMGTGELF
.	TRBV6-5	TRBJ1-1	ASSYTPYRGTEAF
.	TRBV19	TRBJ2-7	ASSTPGIQGSYEQY
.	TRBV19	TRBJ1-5	ASVKRNSNQPQH
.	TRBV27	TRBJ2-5	ASNGLAGDQETQY
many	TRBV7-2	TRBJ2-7	ASSPGQGAWEQY
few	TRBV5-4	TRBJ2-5	ASSGWNWETQY
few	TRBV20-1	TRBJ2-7	SAREGGFSYEQY
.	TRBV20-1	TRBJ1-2	SEASGGDYGYT
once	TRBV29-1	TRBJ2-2	SVEDGSGRAGELF
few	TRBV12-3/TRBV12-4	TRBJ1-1	ASRPLSVTEAF
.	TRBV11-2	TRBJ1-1	ASSSGGGLTGVNTEAF
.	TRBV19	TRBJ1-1	ASSISGVNWNTEAF
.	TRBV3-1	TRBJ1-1	ASSRSNGGRTEAF
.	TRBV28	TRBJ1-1	ASSFRGSLTEAF
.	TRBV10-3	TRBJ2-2	AISESAGENTGELF
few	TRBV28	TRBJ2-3	ASRATSDTQY
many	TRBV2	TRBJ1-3	ASRVGSGSGNTIY
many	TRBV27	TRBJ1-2	ASSPRLGGYGYT
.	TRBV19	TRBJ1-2	ASTPLGQSGYGYT
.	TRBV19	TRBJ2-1	ASRSLDNEQF
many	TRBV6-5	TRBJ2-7	ASSYVAKGYEQY
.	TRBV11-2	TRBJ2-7	ASSPHRRGEASEQY